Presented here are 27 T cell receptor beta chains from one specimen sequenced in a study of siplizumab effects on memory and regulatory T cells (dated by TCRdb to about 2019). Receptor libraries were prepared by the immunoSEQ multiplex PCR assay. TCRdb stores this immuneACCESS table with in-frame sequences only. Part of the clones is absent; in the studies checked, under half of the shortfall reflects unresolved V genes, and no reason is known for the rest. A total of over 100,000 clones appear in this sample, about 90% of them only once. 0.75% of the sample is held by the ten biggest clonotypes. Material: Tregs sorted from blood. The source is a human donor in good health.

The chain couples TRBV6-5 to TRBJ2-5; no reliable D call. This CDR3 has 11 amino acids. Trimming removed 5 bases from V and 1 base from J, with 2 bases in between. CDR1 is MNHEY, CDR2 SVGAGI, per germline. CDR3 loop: CASSTQETQYF. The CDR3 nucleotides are TGTGCCAGCAGTACCCAAGAGACCCAGTACTTC.

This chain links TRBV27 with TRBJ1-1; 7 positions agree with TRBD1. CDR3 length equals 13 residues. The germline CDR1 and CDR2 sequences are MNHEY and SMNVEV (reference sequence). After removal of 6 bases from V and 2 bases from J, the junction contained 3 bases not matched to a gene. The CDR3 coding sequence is TGTGCCAGCAGCTACAGGGGCAACACTGAAGCTTTCTTT. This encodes CASSYRGNTEAFF.

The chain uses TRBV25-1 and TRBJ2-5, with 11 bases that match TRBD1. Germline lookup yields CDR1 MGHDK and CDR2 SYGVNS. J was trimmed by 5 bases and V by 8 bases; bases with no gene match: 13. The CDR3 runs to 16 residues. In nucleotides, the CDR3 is TGTGCCAGCTCGGGGTCCCCGGGACAGGGGGGCGAGACCCAGTACTTC. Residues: CASSGSPGQGGETQYF.

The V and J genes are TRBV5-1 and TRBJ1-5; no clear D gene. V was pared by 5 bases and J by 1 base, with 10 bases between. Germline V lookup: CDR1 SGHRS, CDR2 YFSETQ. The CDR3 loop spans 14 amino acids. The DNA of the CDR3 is TGCGCCAGCAGTCCTTCGGGGAGCAATCAGCCCCAGCATTTT. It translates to CASSPSGSNQPQHF.

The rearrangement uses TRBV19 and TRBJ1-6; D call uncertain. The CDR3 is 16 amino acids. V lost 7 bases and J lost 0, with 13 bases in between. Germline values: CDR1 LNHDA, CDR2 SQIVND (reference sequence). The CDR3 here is CASTLDGDSYNSPLHF. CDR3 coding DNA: TGTGCCAGTACCTTGGACGGAGACTCCTATAATTCACCCCTCCACTTT.

CDR3 region: CASSPGTSGMQFF. Written as DNA, the CDR3 is TGCGCCAGCAGCCCGGGGACTAGCGGGATGCAGTTCTTC. The chain employs TRBV5-1 and TRBJ2-1; 13 bases are a match to TRBD2. Unmatched junction bases numbered 4, after V lost 4 bases and J lost 12 bases. The CDR3 is made up of 13 amino acids. Germline V gives CDR1 SGHRS, CDR2 YFSETQ.

CDR3 loop: CASRGGQGFYNEQFF. As DNA, the CDR3 is TGTGCCAGCAGGGGGGGACAGGGCTTCTACAATGAGCAGTTCTTC. The rearrangement uses TRBV7-9 and TRBJ2-1, with 9 bases lining up with TRBD1. The CDR3 sequence is 15 residues long. J lost 3 bases, V lost 6 bases, and 6 bases had no gene match. Germline CDR1 is SEHNR and CDR2 is FQNEAQ (reference sequence). Full variable domain (rest looked up from reference TRBV7-9 and TRBJ2-1): DTGVSQNPRHKITKRGQNVTFRCDPISEHNRLYWYRQTLGQGPEFLTYFQNEAQLEKSRLLSDRFSAERPKGSFSTLEIQRTEQGDSAMYLCASRGGQGFYNEQFFGPGTRLTVL.

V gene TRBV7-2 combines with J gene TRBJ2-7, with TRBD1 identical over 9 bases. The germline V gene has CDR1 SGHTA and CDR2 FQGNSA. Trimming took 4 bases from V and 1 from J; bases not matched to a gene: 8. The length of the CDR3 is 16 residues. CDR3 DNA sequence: TGTGCCAGCAGCTCAACTCTCGGACAGGGGTCCTACGAGCAGTACTTC. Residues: CASSSTLGQGSYEQYF. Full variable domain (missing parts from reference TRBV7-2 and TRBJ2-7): GAGVSQSPSNKVTEKGKDVELRCDPISGHTALYWYRQSLGQGLEFLIYFQGNSAPDKSGLPSDRFSAERTGGSVSTLTIQRTQQEDSAVYLCASSSTLGQGSYEQYFGPGTRLTVT.

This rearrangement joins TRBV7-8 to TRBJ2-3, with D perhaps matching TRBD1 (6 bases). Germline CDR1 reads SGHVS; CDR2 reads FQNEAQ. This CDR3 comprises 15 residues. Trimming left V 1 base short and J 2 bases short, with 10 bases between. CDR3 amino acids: CASSLVGGPTDTQYF. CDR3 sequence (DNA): TGTGCCAGCAGCTTAGTAGGGGGACCCACAGATACGCAGTATTTT. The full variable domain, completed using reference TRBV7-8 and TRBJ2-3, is GAGVSQSPRYKVAKRGQDVALRCDPISGHVSLFWYQQALGQGPEFLTYFQNEAQLDKSGLPSDRFFAERPEGSVSTLKIQRTQQEDSAVYLCASSLVGGPTDTQYFGPGTRLTVL.

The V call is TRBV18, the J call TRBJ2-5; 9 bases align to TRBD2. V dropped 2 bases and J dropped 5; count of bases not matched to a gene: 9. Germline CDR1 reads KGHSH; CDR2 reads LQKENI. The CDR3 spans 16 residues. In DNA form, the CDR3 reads TGTGCCAGCTCACCATTCAGCGGGGGGACGCGGGAGACCCAGTACTTC. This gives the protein CASSPFSGGTRETQYF.

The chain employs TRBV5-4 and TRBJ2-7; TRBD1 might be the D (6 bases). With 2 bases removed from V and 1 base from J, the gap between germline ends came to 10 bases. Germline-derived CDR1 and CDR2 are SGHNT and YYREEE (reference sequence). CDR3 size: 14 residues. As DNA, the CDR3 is TGTGCCAGCAGCTTTCAGGGGTCTTCCTACGAGCAGTACTTC. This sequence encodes CASSFQGSSYEQYF.

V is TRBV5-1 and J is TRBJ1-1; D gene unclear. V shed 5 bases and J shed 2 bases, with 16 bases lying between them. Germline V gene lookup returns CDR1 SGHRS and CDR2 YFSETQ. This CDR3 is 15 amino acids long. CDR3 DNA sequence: TGCGCCAGCAGGCTTGTACAGAACCTTAACACTGAAGCTTTCTTT. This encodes CASRLVQNLNTEAFF.

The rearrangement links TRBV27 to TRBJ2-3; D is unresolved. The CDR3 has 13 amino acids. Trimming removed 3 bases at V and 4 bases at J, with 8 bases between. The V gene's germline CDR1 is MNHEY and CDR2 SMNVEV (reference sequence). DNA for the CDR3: TGTGCCAGCAGTTTTCCAGAGTCAGATACGCAGTATTTT. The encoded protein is CASSFPESDTQYF.

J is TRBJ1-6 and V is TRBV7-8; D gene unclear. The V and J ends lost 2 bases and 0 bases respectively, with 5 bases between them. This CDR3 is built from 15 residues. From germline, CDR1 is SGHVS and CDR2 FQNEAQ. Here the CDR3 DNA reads TGTGCCAGCAGCTTAAGGCGCTCCTATAATTCACCCCTCCACTTT. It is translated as CASSLRRSYNSPLHF.

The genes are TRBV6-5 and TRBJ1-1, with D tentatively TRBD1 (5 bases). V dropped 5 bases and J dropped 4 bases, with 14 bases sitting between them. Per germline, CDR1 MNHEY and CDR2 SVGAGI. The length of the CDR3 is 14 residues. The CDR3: CASSRPLGGTEAFF. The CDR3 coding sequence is TGTGCCAGCAGTCGCCCCTTGGGGGGCACTGAAGCTTTCTTT.

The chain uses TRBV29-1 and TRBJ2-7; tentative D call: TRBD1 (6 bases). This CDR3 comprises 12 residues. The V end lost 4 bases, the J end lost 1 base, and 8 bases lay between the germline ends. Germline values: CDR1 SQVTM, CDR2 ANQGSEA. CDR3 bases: TGCAGCGTTGCAGGGGTGTCCTACGAGCAGTACTTC. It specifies CSVAGVSYEQYF.

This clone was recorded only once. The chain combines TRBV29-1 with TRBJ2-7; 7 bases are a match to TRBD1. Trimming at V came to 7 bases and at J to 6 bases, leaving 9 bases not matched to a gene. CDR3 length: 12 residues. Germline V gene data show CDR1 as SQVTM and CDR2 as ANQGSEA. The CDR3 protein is CSASTGIGEQYF. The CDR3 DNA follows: TGCAGCGCATCGACAGGGATTGGCGAGCAGTACTTC.

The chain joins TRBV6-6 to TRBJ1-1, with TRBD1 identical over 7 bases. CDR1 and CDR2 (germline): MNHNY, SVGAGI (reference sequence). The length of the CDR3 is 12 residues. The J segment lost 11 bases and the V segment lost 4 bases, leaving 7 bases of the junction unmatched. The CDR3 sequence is CASSFYTGDAFF. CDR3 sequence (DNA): TGTGCCAGCAGTTTCTACACAGGGGATGCTTTCTTT.

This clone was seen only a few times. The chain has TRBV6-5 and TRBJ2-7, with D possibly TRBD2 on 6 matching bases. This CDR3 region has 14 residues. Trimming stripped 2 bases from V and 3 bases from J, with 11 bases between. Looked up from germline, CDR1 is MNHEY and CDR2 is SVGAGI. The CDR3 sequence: CASSYGRLGYEQYF. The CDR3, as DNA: TGTGCCAGCAGTTACGGGAGGCTCGGCTACGAGCAGTACTTC.

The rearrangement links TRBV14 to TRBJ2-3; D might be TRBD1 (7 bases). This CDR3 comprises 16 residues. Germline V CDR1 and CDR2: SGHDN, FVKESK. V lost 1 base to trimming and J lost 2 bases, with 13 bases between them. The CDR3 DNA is TGTGCCAGCAGCCAAGGGAGGGGGCGCCCCACAGATACGCAGTATTTT. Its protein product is CASSQGRGRPTDTQYF.

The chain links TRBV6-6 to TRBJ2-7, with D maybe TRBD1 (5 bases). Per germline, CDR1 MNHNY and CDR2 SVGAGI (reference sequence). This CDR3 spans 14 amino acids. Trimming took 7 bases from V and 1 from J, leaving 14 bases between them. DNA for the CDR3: TGTGCCAGCACCCTTTTCAGACAGTCCTACGAGCAGTACTTC. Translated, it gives CASTLFRQSYEQYF.

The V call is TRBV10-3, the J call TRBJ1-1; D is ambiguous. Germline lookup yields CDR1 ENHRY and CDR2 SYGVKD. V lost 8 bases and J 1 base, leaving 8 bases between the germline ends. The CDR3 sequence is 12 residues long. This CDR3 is CAIGIRNTEAFF. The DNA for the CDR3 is TGTGCCATCGGTATCAGGAACACTGAAGCTTTCTTT.

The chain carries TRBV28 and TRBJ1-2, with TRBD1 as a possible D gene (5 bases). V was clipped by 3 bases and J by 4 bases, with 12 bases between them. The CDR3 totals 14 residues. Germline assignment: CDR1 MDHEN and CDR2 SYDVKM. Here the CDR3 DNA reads TGTGCCAGCAGTTTTGGGGGAACTGTCTATGGCTACACCTTC. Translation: CASSFGGTVYGYTF.

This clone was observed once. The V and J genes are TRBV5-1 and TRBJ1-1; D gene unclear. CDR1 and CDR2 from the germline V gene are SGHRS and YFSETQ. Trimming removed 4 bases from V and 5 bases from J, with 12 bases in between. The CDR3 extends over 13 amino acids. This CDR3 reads CASSHQEETEAFF. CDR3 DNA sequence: TGCGCCAGCAGCCATCAGGAGGAGACTGAAGCTTTCTTT.

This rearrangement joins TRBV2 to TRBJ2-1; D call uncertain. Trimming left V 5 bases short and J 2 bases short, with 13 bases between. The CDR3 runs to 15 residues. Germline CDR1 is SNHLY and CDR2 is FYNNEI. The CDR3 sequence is CASSNAPRPYNEQFF. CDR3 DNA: TGTGCCAGCAGTAACGCTCCTCGACCCTACAATGAGCAGTTCTTC.

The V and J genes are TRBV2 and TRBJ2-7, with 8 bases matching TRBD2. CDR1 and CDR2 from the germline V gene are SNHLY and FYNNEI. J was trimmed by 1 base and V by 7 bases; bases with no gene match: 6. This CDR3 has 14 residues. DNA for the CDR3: TGTGCCAGCACTCCCACTAGCGGATCCTACGAGCAGTACTTC. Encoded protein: CASTPTSGSYEQYF.

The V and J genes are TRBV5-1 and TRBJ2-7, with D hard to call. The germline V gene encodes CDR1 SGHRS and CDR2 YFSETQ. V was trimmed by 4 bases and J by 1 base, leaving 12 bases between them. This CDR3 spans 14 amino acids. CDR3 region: CASSPDVYSYEQYF. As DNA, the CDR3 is TGCGCCAGCAGCCCAGACGTCTATTCCTACGAGCAGTACTTC.